The 18 T cell receptor beta chains in this list originate from one sample, sequenced in a study of cytomegalovirus exposure and HLA in healthy donors. Primers included in the PCR were 60 Vbeta and 13 Jbeta primers. Here immunoSEQ multiplex PCR was the method, and the copy in TCRdb shows in-frame clones only, minus some. Here the sample spans around 130,000 clones, approximately 77% being singletons. Sequenced material: PBMCs. Receptors originate from an older woman in good health and CMV-seronegative.

The chain employs TRBV6-1 and TRBJ2-3; maybe TRBD2 (7 bases). CDR1 MNHNS and CDR2 SASEGT come from the germline V gene. The CDR3 spans 15 residues. Deletions cut 5 bases from V and 6 bases from J, with 18 bases between. This CDR3 reads CASSPEGGRGDTQYF. The CDR3 DNA reads as TGTGCCAGCAGTCCCGAGGGGGGGCGGGGGGATACGCAGTATTTT.

The chain joins TRBV7-9 to TRBJ2-7; TRBD1 agrees at 7 bases. The CDR3 contains 15 residues. The germline gives CDR1 SEHNR, CDR2 FQNEAQ (reference sequence). V trimming: 5 bases; J trimming: 3 bases; junction bases outside the gene matches: 10. The CDR3 DNA reads as TGTGCCAGCAGCCAACTCTCCGGACAGGACTACGAGCAGTACTTC. Protein sequence: CASSQLSGQDYEQYF.

The V gene is TRBV27, the J gene TRBJ2-7; TRBD2 aligns across 9 bases. The CDR3 covers 16 residues. CDR1 and CDR2 (germline): MNHEY, SMNVEV (reference sequence). Unmatched junction bases numbered 7, after V lost 1 base and J lost 3 bases. CDR3 protein: CASSLFSSGGLYEQYF. CDR3 sequence (DNA): TGTGCCAGCAGTTTATTTTCAAGCGGGGGGCTCTACGAGCAGTACTTC.

The chain has TRBV4-2 and TRBJ2-1; 10 bases line up with TRBD2. In germline, CDR1 is LGHNA, CDR2 YNFKEQ. The trim removed 4 bases at V and 4 bases at J, leaving 7 bases unmatched. The CDR3 consists of 16 residues. CDR3 DNA sequence: TGTGCCAGCAGCCCGAGCGGGGGGGCCATATACAATGAGCAGTTCTTC. Translating gives CASSPSGGAIYNEQFF.

The V and J genes are TRBV9 and TRBJ2-3, with a weak D call TRBD2 (5 bases). This CDR3 comprises 15 residues. Per germline, CDR1 SGDLS and CDR2 YYNGEE. Trimming stripped 3 bases from V and 4 bases from J, with 15 bases between. The chain's CDR3 is CASSAGVPRADTQYF. DNA of the CDR3: TGTGCCAGCAGCGCCGGGGTCCCTAGGGCAGATACGCAGTATTTT.

The rearrangement links TRBV10-3 to TRBJ1-2; 7 bases match TRBD1. The V and J ends lost 2 bases and 3 bases, in that order; junction bases with no gene match: 3. The CDR3 is 14 amino acids. Germline V lookup: CDR1 ENHRY, CDR2 SYGVKD. CDR3 loop: CAISEQGGYYGYTF. CDR3 bases: TGTGCCATCAGTGAGCAAGGGGGCTACTATGGCTACACCTTC.

The chain joins TRBV12-1 to TRBJ1-1; the table's D call of TRBD1 was not tested on the DNA. TRBV12-1 is a pseudogene. The CDR3 runs 15 residues. As DNA, the CDR3 is TGTGCCAGCAGCGATACGACAGGTAACGACACTGAAGCTTTCTTT. Protein product: CASSDTTGNDTEAFF.

The chain recombines TRBV30 with TRBJ2-3; 8 bases are shared with TRBD2. From germline, CDR1 is GTSNPN and CDR2 SVGIG (reference sequence). V trimming: 4 bases; J trimming: 2 bases; junction bases outside the gene matches: 8. The CDR3 loop spans 15 amino acids. CDR3 in amino acids: CAWTPAGVDTDTQYF. The CDR3 nucleotides read TGTGCCTGGACCCCAGCGGGGGTGGACACAGATACGCAGTATTTT.

The rearrangement uses TRBV4-1 and TRBJ1-5; D may be TRBD1 (5 bases). Trimming took off 1 base at V and 4 bases at J, with 8 bases between the two ends. The CDR3 spans 14 residues. CDR1 is MGHRA, CDR2 YSYEKL, per germline. CDR3 amino acids: CASSQASGNQPQHF. The CDR3 nucleotides are TGCGCCAGCAGCCAAGCTTCAGGGAATCAGCCCCAGCATTTT.

The chain carries TRBV4-1 and TRBJ2-3, with TRBD2 matching over 9 bases. The V gene's germline CDR1 is MGHRA and CDR2 YSYEKL. The CDR3 extends over 19 amino acids. J lost 1 base, V lost 1 base, and 12 bases had no gene match. Here the CDR3 reads CASSQARLAGIRGTDTQYF. CDR3 nucleotides: TGCGCCAGCAGCCAAGCGAGGCTAGCGGGGATTCGAGGCACAGATACGCAGTATTTT.

The chain employs TRBV5-1 and TRBJ2-1; 8 bases map to TRBD1. This CDR3 is 16 amino acids long. Trimming took 1 base from V and 5 from J; bases not matched to a gene: 8. The germline V gene has CDR1 SGHRS and CDR2 YFSETQ. Written as DNA, the CDR3 is TGCGCCAGCAGCTTGAGACCGGGACAGGTGAACAATGAGCAGTTCTTC. Protein product: CASSLRPGQVNNEQFF.

The gene calls are TRBV6-1 and TRBJ2-5; 12 bases line up with TRBD2. The J call may be mistaken, given a closer DNA end match to TRBJ2-7. Germline CDR1 and CDR2: MNHNS and SASEGT. The CDR3 runs 14 residues. The DNA for the CDR3 is TGTGCCAGCAGTGGGACTAGCGGGGCCTACGAGCAGTACTTC. Its protein is CASSGTSGAYEQYF.

This clone was seen a single time. Other DNA sequences in this specimen translate into the identical CDR3. V gene TRBV10-3 combines with J gene TRBJ2-1; 7 bases line up with TRBD2. Germline CDR1 is ENHRY and CDR2 is SYGVKD. The V segment lost 3 bases and the J segment 6 bases; nucleotides outside the gene matches: 8. CDR3 length equals 15 residues. Here the CDR3 reads CAISDRSGTTNEQFF. The CDR3 bases are TGTGCCATCAGTGATCGGAGTGGGACTACCAATGAGCAGTTCTTC.

Here the CDR3 DNA reads TGTGCCAGCAGCCGGTCAGGGGTCGCTGGCTACACCTTC. The encoded protein is CASSRSGVAGYTF. This chain connects TRBV28 to TRBJ1-2, with D possibly being TRBD1 (6 bases). The ends were cut back, 6 bases at V and 7 bases at J, with 15 bases in the middle. In germline, CDR1 is MDHEN, CDR2 SYDVKM. CDR3 length: 13 amino acids.

The chain combines TRBV4-2 with TRBJ1-2; 9 bases align to TRBD1. Germline V gene data show CDR1 as LGHNA and CDR2 as YNFKEQ. With V trimmed by 0 bases and J by 4 bases, 0 bases remained unmatched. CDR3 length equals 14 residues. The CDR3 region has the DNA TGTGCCAGCAGCCAAGAGGGACAGGGCTATGGCTACACCTTC. This codes for CASSQEGQGYGYTF.

CDR3: CASSYSRTGANTEAFF. The CDR3, as DNA: TGTGCCAGCAGTTACTCGAGGACAGGGGCGAACACTGAAGCTTTCTTT. This chain connects TRBV6-5 to TRBJ1-1; 9 bases match TRBD1. The V gene end was trimmed by 0 bases and the J gene end by 1 base; junction bases not matched to a gene: 3. The CDR3 totals 16 residues. Germline values: CDR1 MNHEY, CDR2 SVGAGI.

The chain is built from TRBV7-8 and TRBJ2-1; 9 bases are shared with TRBD2. In germline, CDR1 is SGHVS, CDR2 FQNEAQ. The length of the CDR3 is 16 residues. Germline trimming cut 5 bases from V and 9 bases from J; bases unmatched to any gene: 14. CDR3 sequence (DNA): TGTGCCAGCAGCCCCCGAGGGCGGGGGGGGGCCGGTGAGCAGTTCTTC. It is translated as CASSPRGRGGAGEQFF.

This chain joins TRBV5-1 and TRBJ1-1, with D maybe TRBD1 (5 bases). The CDR3 runs to 11 residues. The V end was cut by 3 bases, the J end by 8 bases, with 8 bases between. Germline loops: CDR1 SGHRS, CDR2 YFSETQ. CDR3 coding DNA: TGCGCCAGCAGCTGGAGGGGCGAAGCTTTCTTT. This encodes CASSWRGEAFF.